The 30 T cell receptor beta chains in this list originate from one sample, sequenced in a study of blood T cells in healthy people across ages. A second about 6 to 11 cycle PCR used barcoded and J-beta primers. TCRdb re-called the 5' RACE reads through MiXCR, storing one row per CDR3 protein. The profile shows roughly 700,000 distinct CDR3 sequences, 20% to 30% of them singletons. These data also formed part of another study, on T cells of mothers and their children.

Sequencing input: blood. All receptors come from a boy aged 5-17 years in good health.

J is TRBJ1-4 and V is TRBV20-1, with a tentative D call TRBD1 (5 bases). Germline V gives CDR1 DFQATT, CDR2 SNEGSKA (reference sequence). Between the trimmed V and J ends, which lost 6 bases and 5 bases, there was a span of 13 bases. The CDR3 has 13 residues. The CDR3 reads CSAKTELNEKLFF. The CDR3 DNA reads as TGCAGTGCGAAGACAGAGCTGAATGAAAAACTGTTTTTT.

The chain combines TRBV10-3 with TRBJ2-1, with unresolved D. The CDR3 contains 12 residues. The germline gives CDR1 ENHRY, CDR2 SYGVKD. Trimming cost V 4 bases and J 7 bases, with 8 bases left between them. CDR3 amino acids: CAISVSDNEQFF. CDR3 DNA sequence: TGTGCCATCAGTGTTTCGGATAATGAGCAGTTCTTC.

The chain carries TRBV6-6 and TRBJ2-1; D not resolved. The germline gives CDR1 MNHNY, CDR2 SVGAGI (reference sequence). The germline V and J ends were trimmed by 5 bases and 0 bases, with 8 bases remaining between them. The CDR3 consists of 14 residues. CDR3 in amino acids: CASSTESSYNEQFF. DNA of the CDR3: TGTGCCAGCAGTACCGAGAGCTCCTACAATGAGCAGTTCTTC.

A remark on this clonotype: A read error may account for a junction end that differs from germline. The rearrangement joins TRBV13 to TRBJ2-5; D ambiguous. The DNA end favors TRBJ2-1, so the J call may be wrong. The germline V gene has CDR1 PRHDT and CDR2 FYEKMQ (reference sequence). The CDR3 sequence is 17 residues long. The CDR3 loop reads CAGSLGPRTFANNEQFF. CDR3 nucleotides: TGTGCCGGCAGCTTAGGCCCCCGGACCTTCGCGAACAATGAGCAGTTCTTC.

The V gene is TRBV5-5, the J gene TRBJ2-5; tentatively, D is TRBD2 (5 bases). The closer fit of TRBJ2-1 to the DNA end suggests the J call may be wrong. There are 12 residues in the CDR3. Germline CDR1 is SGHKS and CDR2 is YYEKEE (reference sequence). CDR3 region: CASSDYANEQFF. The CDR3 region has the DNA TGTGCCAGCAGCGACTACGCCAATGAGCAGTTCTTC.

The sample holds a few counts of this clonotype. The rearrangement links TRBV6-1 to TRBJ2-5; D perhaps matches TRBD2 (6 bases). The DNA matches TRBJ2-1 better at its end, which makes the J call doubtful. There are 14 residues in the CDR3. The V gene's germline CDR1 is MNHNS and CDR2 SASEGT. CDR3 DNA: TGTGCCAGCAGCGATATCCGGGGGTACAATGAGCAGTTCTTC. As protein: CASSDIRGYNEQFF.

CDR3 nucleotides: TGTGCCAGCAGCTCTAGGGTAAAGGGGATCGCTGAGCAGTTCTTC. This encodes CASSSRVKGIAEQFF. The V call is TRBV7-6, the J call TRBJ2-5, with a tentative D call TRBD1 (5 bases). The DNA end is a closer match to TRBJ2-1, so the J assignment may be wrong. CDR3 length: 15 amino acids. CDR1 is SGHVS and CDR2 is FNYEAQ in the germline V gene.

This rearrangement joins TRBV13 to TRBJ2-1; D could derive from TRBD1 or TRBD2 (5 bases each). This CDR3 is built from 15 residues. CDR1 and CDR2 from the germline V gene are PRHDT and FYEKMQ (reference sequence). V lost 4 bases, J lost 2 bases, and 12 bases lay in between. Here the CDR3 DNA reads TGTGCCAGCAGCTCACGGGACGGAACCTACAATGAGCAGTTCTTC. As protein: CASSSRDGTYNEQFF. Full variable domain (rest looked up from reference TRBV13 and TRBJ2-1): AAGVIQSPRHLIKEKRETATLKCYPIPRHDTVYWYQQGPGQDPQFLISFYEKMQSDKGSIPDRFSAQQFSDYHSELNMSSLELGDSALYFCASSSRDGTYNEQFFGPGTRLTVL.

This chain links TRBV5-4 with TRBJ1-4; D gene unclear. The CDR3 sequence is 14 residues long. V lost 6 bases and J lost 6, with 15 bases in between. In germline, CDR1 is SGHNT, CDR2 YYREEE (reference sequence). The CDR3 region has the DNA TGTGCCAGCAAATCGGGCCCTGGGGATGAAAAACTGTTTTTT. It specifies CASKSGPGDEKLFF.

The sample holds a few counts of this clonotype. The chain recombines TRBV11-2 with TRBJ2-6; D unresolved. Trimming shortened V by 4 bases and J by 4 bases, and 8 bases separated the two germline ends. The CDR3 runs 14 residues. The germline gives CDR1 SGHAT, CDR2 FQNNGV. This CDR3 is CASSSRTGANVLTF. The CDR3 DNA follows: TGTGCCAGCAGCTCACGGACCGGGGCCAACGTCCTGACTTTC. Based on the CDR3 plus reference TRBV11-2 and TRBJ2-6, the full variable domain is EAGVAQSPRYKIIEKRQSVAFWCNPISGHATLYWYQQILGQGPKLLIQFQNNGVVDDSQLPKDRFSAERLKGVDSTLKIQPAKLEDSAVYLCASSSRTGANVLTFGAGSRLTVL.

The V gene is TRBV20-1, the J gene TRBJ2-5; the D gene could be TRBD1 or TRBD2 (5 bases each). This CDR3 has 13 amino acids. The V gene's germline CDR1 is DFQATT and CDR2 SNEGSKA (reference sequence). V was clipped by 6 bases and J by 5 bases, with 16 bases between them. CDR3 sequence: CSAARGRAETQYF. The CDR3 DNA follows: TGCAGTGCCGCTCGGGGCCGAGCGGAGACCCAGTACTTC.

This chain uses TRBV20-1 with TRBJ2-3, with D possibly matching TRBD2 (5 bases). This CDR3 spans 14 amino acids. Germline CDR1 reads DFQATT; CDR2 reads SNEGSKA (reference sequence). V dropped 5 bases and J dropped 4 bases, with 16 bases sitting between them. CDR3 coding DNA: TGCAGTGCTGCAACTAGTCTCCCGTCAGATACGCAGTATTTT. The encoded protein is CSAATSLPSDTQYF.

This clonotype was counted only a few times. V and J are TRBV11-2 and TRBJ2-3, with TRBD2 matching 8 bases. Germline-derived CDR1 and CDR2 are SGHAT and FQNNGV. Unmatched junction bases numbered 10, after V lost 3 bases and J lost 5 bases. The CDR3 totals 16 residues. The CDR3 loop is CASSFAGGGGEDTQYF. CDR3 DNA sequence: TGTGCCAGCAGCTTTGCGGGAGGCGGAGGAGAAGATACGCAGTATTTT.

The table lists this clonotype with a few counts. This sequence joins TRBV29-1 and TRBJ2-2; D gene uncertain. Germline CDR1 and CDR2: SQVTM and ANQGSEA. Trimming shortened V by 6 bases and J by 6 bases, and 8 bases separated the two germline ends. The length of the CDR3 is 11 residues. CDR3 region: CSVRVPGELFF. As DNA, the CDR3 is TGCAGCGTACGAGTTCCCGGGGAGCTGTTTTTT.

The chain uses TRBV21-1 and TRBJ1-1; whether TRBD1, the table's D call, matches the DNA was not checked. TRBV21-1 is an annotated pseudogene. The CDR3 sequence is 17 residues long. Written as DNA, the CDR3 is TGTGCCAGCAGCGCTAGATCTGTCAGGGGATTGAACACTGAAGCTTTCTTT. Protein sequence: CASSARSVRGLNTEAFF.

There are a few counts of this clonotype. The chain combines TRBV24-1 with TRBJ2-1, with TRBD2 matching over 10 bases. The CDR3 covers 15 residues. After removal of 6 bases from V and 7 bases from J, the junction contained 8 bases not matched to a gene. Germline V lookup: CDR1 KGHDR, CDR2 SFDVKD. The CDR3 is CATSRASGSKNEQFF. In DNA form, the CDR3 reads TGTGCCACCAGTCGGGCTAGCGGGAGTAAGAATGAGCAGTTCTTC.

This clonotype was counted between two and nine times. This chain links TRBV11-1 with TRBJ2-7, with D perhaps matching TRBD1 or TRBD2 (5 bases each). The J call may be wrong; the DNA end is better matched by TRBJ2-1. The CDR3 has 17 amino acids. Germline V lookup: CDR1 SGHAT, CDR2 FQDESV (reference sequence). CDR3 sequence reads: CASSLARTQGRGNEQFF. CDR3 nucleotides: TGTGCCAGCAGCTTAGCGCGTACCCAGGGACGAGGCAATGAGCAGTTCTTC.

The chain carries TRBV5-1 and TRBJ2-1; D possibly corresponds to TRBD1 (6 bases). V lost 8 bases and J 6 bases, leaving 18 bases between the germline ends. This CDR3 contains 14 residues. CDR1 and CDR2 (germline): SGHRS, YFSETQ. CDR3 DNA sequence: TGCGCCAGTCGACTACAGGGTGGTGGCAATGAGCAGTTCTTC. This sequence encodes CASRLQGGGNEQFF.

A few counts support this clonotype. The chain is built from TRBV29-1 and TRBJ2-3; D is unresolved. V lost 3 bases and J 7 bases, leaving 5 bases between the germline ends. The CDR3 is 10 amino acids. Germline loops: CDR1 SQVTM, CDR2 ANQGSEA. The CDR3 bases are TGCAGCGTTGAGGTGAATACGCAGTATTTT. It specifies CSVEVNTQYF.

V is TRBV10-3 and J is TRBJ1-2, with 8 bases identical to TRBD1. The CDR3 spans 15 residues. CDR1 is ENHRY, CDR2 SYGVKD, per germline. The V and J ends lost 8 bases and 7 bases, in that order; junction bases with no gene match: 15. CDR3 DNA: TGTGCCATCCTACCCGTGACAGGGGATCTTGGTGGCTACACCTTC. Protein product: CAILPVTGDLGGYTF.

The genes are TRBV5-1 and TRBJ1-4; TRBD1 might be the D (5 bases). Trimming left V 4 bases short and J 5 bases short, with 9 bases between. The CDR3 runs to 13 residues. The V gene's germline CDR1 is SGHRS and CDR2 YFSETQ. CDR3 nucleotide sequence: TGCGCCAGCAGCGTGGGGCGCAATGAAAAACTGTTTTTT. It yields the protein CASSVGRNEKLFF.

This clonotype showed up many times. The chain is built from TRBV11-3 and TRBJ2-7; 7 bases agree with TRBD1. Germline V gives CDR1 SGHNT, CDR2 YENEEA. V shed 9 bases, J shed 0 bases, and the junction held 2 bases outside the gene matches. This CDR3 comprises 12 residues. CDR3 region: CASRDSSYEQYF. The DNA of the CDR3 is TGTGCCAGTCGGGACAGCTCCTACGAGCAGTACTTC. The complete variable domain, with remaining parts taken from reference TRBV11-3 and TRBJ2-7, reads EAGVVQSPRYKIIEKKQPVAFWCNPISGHNTLYWYLQNLGQGPELLIRYENEEAVDDSQLPKDRFSAERLKGVDSTLKIQPAELGDSAVYLCASRDSSYEQYFGPGTRLTVT.

V and J are TRBV13 and TRBJ2-7; D is unresolved. Germline V CDR1 and CDR2: PRHDT, FYEKMQ (reference sequence). The CDR3 has 14 residues. Trimming took 3 bases from V and 3 from J, leaving 12 bases between them. The CDR3 here is CASSFSNSYYEQYF. The CDR3 region has the DNA TGTGCCAGCAGCTTCTCCAACTCGTACTACGAGCAGTACTTC.

The chain links TRBV7-9 to TRBJ2-1; D is possibly TRBD2 (6 bases). The V end lost 4 bases, the J end lost 2 bases, and 9 bases lay between the germline ends. The CDR3 has 14 residues. Germline V gives CDR1 SEHNR, CDR2 FQNEAQ (reference sequence). CDR3 coding DNA: TGTGCCAGCAGCTCGGGGGATGCCTACAATGAGCAGTTCTTC. Protein: CASSSGDAYNEQFF.

The gene calls are TRBV27 and TRBJ2-5; tentative D call: TRBD2 (6 bases). Germline CDR1 MNHEY, CDR2 SMNVEV (reference sequence). CDR3 length equals 15 residues. The V gene lost 2 bases and the J gene lost 1 base, with 11 bases spanning the gap. DNA for the CDR3: TGTGCCAGCAGTTTAATGGGACTTTCCCAAGAGACCCAGTACTTC. It encodes CASSLMGLSQETQYF.

On this clonotype: Sequence at one end of the junction differs from germline and may be a read error. In nucleotides, the CDR3 is TGCAGTGCTAGAGATGACAGGGGGACAGATACGCGGTATTTT. It encodes CSARDDRGTDTRYF. V usage is TRBV20-1 and J usage is TRBJ2-3; 9 positions agree with TRBD1. Germline CDR1 is DFQATT and CDR2 is SNEGSKA (reference sequence). The CDR3 runs to 14 residues.

V and J are TRBV29-1 and TRBJ1-4; D is possibly TRBD1 (6 bases). The V gene lost 5 bases and the J gene lost 4 bases, with 11 bases spanning the gap. The CDR3 length is 13 residues. Germline V gives CDR1 SQVTM, CDR2 ANQGSEA. The CDR3: CSVLLGGNEKLFF. The DNA of the CDR3 is TGCAGCGTTTTATTAGGGGGTAATGAAAAACTGTTTTTT.

The chain links TRBV7-2 to TRBJ1-4, with D possibly being TRBD1 (6 bases). The CDR3 spans 14 residues. Germline V gene data show CDR1 as SGHTA and CDR2 as FQGNSA. Trimming took off 2 bases at V and 8 bases at J, with 12 bases between the two ends. The CDR3 here is CASSLSRGGEKLFF. As DNA, the CDR3 is TGTGCCAGCAGCTTATCCAGGGGAGGGGAAAAACTGTTTTTT.

V gene TRBV13 combines with J gene TRBJ1-5; D is perhaps TRBD1 (6 bases). Germline loops: CDR1 PRHDT, CDR2 FYEKMQ (reference sequence). Trimming took 5 bases from V and 0 from J, leaving 14 bases between them. CDR3 size: 16 residues. CDR3 sequence reads: CASSRRTAYSNQPQHF. The CDR3, as DNA: TGTGCCAGCAGCCGACGGACAGCATATAGCAATCAGCCCCAGCATTTT.

The rearrangement uses TRBV11-2 and TRBJ2-5, with D perhaps TRBD1 or TRBD2 (5 bases each). The CDR3 is made up of 17 amino acids. The V gene lost 2 bases and the J gene lost 2 bases, with 18 bases spanning the gap. Germline V gene sequence: CDR1 SGHAT, CDR2 FQNNGV. For the CDR3, the DNA is TGTGCCAGCAGCTTACCCGGAGAGGGACGAGGGCAAGAGACCCAGTACTTC. Translating it yields CASSLPGEGRGQETQYF. Full variable domain (outside the CDR3, taken from reference TRBV11-2 and TRBJ2-5): EAGVAQSPRYKIIEKRQSVAFWCNPISGHATLYWYQQILGQGPKLLIQFQNNGVVDDSQLPKDRFSAERLKGVDSTLKIQPAKLEDSAVYLCASSLPGEGRGQETQYFGPGTRLLVL.